This T cell receptor (beta chain) was sequenced in a study of glioma-infiltrating T cells after dendritic cell vaccination. The wider study: Autologous tumor lysate-pulsed dendritic cell vaccination was given between about 2002 and 2013.

The data were produced by immunoSEQ multiplex PCR, yet TCRdb's version contains in-frame clones alone and is incomplete. Among about 100,000 clones, approximately 84% were seen once, and the ten largest hold 5.4%. Time point meaning: after dendritic cell vaccination, including at tumor progression/relapse. Trimming cost V 3 bases and J 5 bases, with 13 bases left between them. Germline values: CDR1 KGHSH, CDR2 LQKENI. The CDR3 loop spans 14 amino acids. This TCR derives from a human donor with glioblastoma. The sequences come from blood, collected after dendritic cell vaccination. The rearrangement links TRBV18 to TRBJ1-1; TRBD1 is a possible D gene (6 bases). The CDR3, as DNA: TGTGCCAGCTCACCCCAGGGGTTACGGACTGAAGCTTTCTTT. Residues: CASSPQGLRTEAFF.